This T cell receptor (beta chain) is from a study of identical twins. Comment on this clonotype: Antigen specificity is unknown.

Overall study findings and caveats: Twin pairs' shared out-of-frame alpha sequences were enriched in low generation probability. Modelling approaches yielded underestimates of out-of-frame TCR alpha sharing between monozygotic twins.

Template switching introduced a universal primer site, and the cDNA bore unique molecular identifiers. MiXCR, applied by TCRdb to the 5' RACE reads, yields one record per CDR3 protein. The sample holds roughly 350,000 distinct CDR3 sequences, more than 9% seen once. V lost 4 bases to trimming and J lost 8 bases; unmatched junction nucleotides: 12. The CDR3 covers 16 residues. Germline-derived CDR1 and CDR2 are SNHLY and FYNNEI. The same specimen was also included in a second study, on yellow fever vaccine responses in identical twins.

This clonotype originated in a woman aged 18 to 35 in good health. The chain employs TRBV2 and TRBJ2-2, with 8 bases matching TRBD2. Sample: CD8+ T cells sorted from blood. The CDR3 DNA sequence: TGTGCCAGCAGTGTTTCCCAGCGGGAGATCAGAGGGGAGCTGTTTTTT. It encodes CASSVSQREIRGELFF.